What follows are 15 T cell receptor beta chains derived from one specimen sequenced in a study of T cells after yellow fever vaccination (dated by TCRdb to the late 2010s). The treatment or condition label for this specimen denotes: live attenuated yellow fever vaccine strain. Receptor libraries were prepared by 5' RACE. The sequencing machine was an Illumina HiSeq 2500. TCRdb reprocessed the public reads (quality trimming at Q25 with fastp, clone calling with MiXCR) and kept in-frame beta chains. Rows are combined by CDR3 protein, so each entry shows the most common genes and DNA. Across this sample there are a few hundred thousand distinct CDR3 sequences, with around 17% seen only once. The ten biggest clones cover 15% to 20% of the sample. This sample comprised PBMCs, obtained 5 days after the first yellow fever vaccination. The receptors were sampled from a man between 18 and 35 years old who received the YFV17D yellow fever vaccine.

A few counts support this clonotype. The V call is TRBV15, the J call TRBJ1-4; perhaps TRBD1 as D (5 bases). This CDR3 comprises 14 residues. Trimming removed 0 bases from V and 8 bases from J, with 10 bases in between. Germline V gene lookup returns CDR1 LNHNV and CDR2 YYDKDF (reference sequence). This CDR3 reads CATSRDREVEKLFF. CDR3 DNA: TGTGCCACCAGCAGAGACAGGGAGGTCGAAAAACTGTTTTTT.

The rearrangement joins TRBV6-5 to TRBJ1-5; D unresolved. V shed 0 bases and J shed 7 bases, with 13 bases lying between them. Germline loops: CDR1 MNHEY, CDR2 SVGAGI. This CDR3 is built from 15 residues. This chain's CDR3 is CASSYSSAGGQPQHF. The CDR3 DNA reads as TGTGCCAGCAGTTACTCGAGCGCTGGAGGACAGCCCCAGCATTTT.

V usage is TRBV7-2 and J usage is TRBJ1-2; 11 bases match TRBD1. CDR1 is SGHTA and CDR2 is FQGNSA in the germline V gene. Unmatched junction bases numbered 6, after V lost 5 bases and J lost 4 bases. CDR3 length: 15 amino acids. The CDR3 nucleotides are TGTGCCAGCAGCGAAGGGACAGGGGGTATCTATGGCTACACCTTC. Translated: CASSEGTGGIYGYTF.

The chain links TRBV9 to TRBJ2-5, with D possibly TRBD2 on 6 matching bases. This CDR3 has 16 residues. Trimming took 0 bases from V and 4 from J, leaving 16 bases between them. From germline, CDR1 is SGDLS and CDR2 YYNGEE. DNA of the CDR3: TGTGCCAGCAGCGTAGGCCCCAACCCGGAGGGAGAGACCCAGTACTTC. Translated: CASSVGPNPEGETQYF.

This clonotype was found a few times. The genes are TRBV5-5 and TRBJ1-4; TRBD1 matches 8 bases. The CDR3 runs 15 residues. Germline values: CDR1 SGHKS, CDR2 YYEKEE (reference sequence). V dropped 3 bases and J dropped 7; count of bases not matched to a gene: 8. This chain's CDR3 is CASSSTGEAGEKLFF. CDR3 coding DNA: TGTGCCAGCAGCTCGACAGGGGAGGCAGGTGAAAAACTGTTTTTT. Using reference TRBV5-5 and TRBJ1-4 for the parts outside the CDR3, the full variable domain is DAGVTQSPTHLIKTRGQQVTLRCSPISGHKSVSWYQQVLGQGPQFIFQYYEKEERGRGNFPDRFSARQFPNYSSELNVNALLLGDSALYLCASSSTGEAGEKLFFGSGTQLSVL.

The rearrangement links TRBV30 to TRBJ2-1; a possible D gene is TRBD1 (6 bases). Trimming left V 1 base short and J 8 bases short, with 12 bases between. In germline, CDR1 is GTSNPN, CDR2 SVGIG (reference sequence). The CDR3 is made up of 13 amino acids. In nucleotides, the CDR3 is TGTGCCTGGAGTGACAGGGTAGGCGATGAGCAGTTCTTC. It translates to CAWSDRVGDEQFF.

The V and J genes are TRBV2 and TRBJ1-1, with D unresolved. CDR1 is SNHLY, CDR2 FYNNEI, per germline. This CDR3 spans 14 amino acids. V was clipped by 6 bases and J by 1 base, with 12 bases between them. The CDR3 region is CASRDGRTNTEAFF. The CDR3 bases are TGTGCCAGCAGAGACGGACGGACGAACACTGAAGCTTTCTTT.

This chain uses TRBV6-5 with TRBJ1-2; 10 bases are a match to TRBD1. Per the germline V gene, CDR1 is MNHEY and CDR2 is SVGAGI. The CDR3 spans 16 residues. The V segment lost 0 bases and the J segment 8 bases; nucleotides outside the gene matches: 9. DNA of the CDR3: TGTGCCAGCAGTTACTCGGACCCGGGACAGGGGCTCGGCTACACCTTC. It encodes CASSYSDPGQGLGYTF.

Ten or more counts support this clonotype. The chain combines TRBV6-5 with TRBJ1-1; 9 positions match TRBD1. The V gene end was trimmed by 6 bases and the J gene end by 2 bases; junction bases not matched to a gene: 13. The CDR3 loop spans 17 amino acids. In germline, CDR1 is MNHEY, CDR2 SVGAGI. CDR3 residues: CASRRDRVLGFNTEAFF. In nucleotides, the CDR3 is TGTGCCAGCAGGCGGGACAGGGTATTGGGGTTCAACACTGAAGCTTTCTTT.

V gene TRBV12-3 or TRBV12-4 combines with J gene TRBJ2-5, with D possibly being TRBD2 (5 bases). The CDR3 is 14 amino acids. V was clipped by 1 base and J by 7 bases, with 13 bases between them. CDR3 region: CASSLGRTEGTQYF. CDR3 bases: TGTGCCAGCAGTTTAGGACGCACTGAGGGGACCCAGTACTTC.

This clonotype was seen at least ten times. The chain links TRBV5-1 to TRBJ1-1, with a tentative D call TRBD1 (5 bases). This CDR3 has 15 amino acids. The ends were cut back, 3 bases at V and 3 bases at J, with 15 bases in the middle. Germline CDR1 is SGHRS and CDR2 is YFSETQ. The DNA for the CDR3 is TGCGCCAGCAGCTCGGGACCCCCACGGGACACTGAAGCTTTCTTT. Translating it yields CASSSGPPRDTEAFF.

This clonotype occurred a few times. This chain uses TRBV10-3 with TRBJ2-2, with 13 bases aligning to TRBD2. Losses at the gene ends were 6 bases for V and 0 bases for J; bases not matched to a gene: 4. From germline, CDR1 is ENHRY and CDR2 SYGVKD. The CDR3 totals 17 residues. CDR3 sequence reads: CAIRRTSGGANTGELFF. In DNA form, the CDR3 reads TGTGCCATCAGGCGGACTAGCGGGGGAGCGAACACCGGGGAGCTGTTTTTT.

This clonotype was detected only a few times. The gene calls are TRBV27 and TRBJ1-5; the D is unclear. Germline V gene lookup returns CDR1 MNHEY and CDR2 SMNVEV (reference sequence). The CDR3 spans 16 residues. Trimming cost V 7 bases and J 11 bases, with 27 bases left between them. CDR3 bases: TGTGCCAGCACCTATTACCCGGGCCGCAAAATCATTTCCCAGCATTTT. Residues: CASTYYPGRKIISQHF.

The chain recombines TRBV20-1 with TRBJ1-2, with D perhaps matching TRBD1 (5 bases). This CDR3 has 13 residues. The germline gives CDR1 DFQATT, CDR2 SNEGSKA (reference sequence). Trimming left V 7 bases short and J 0 bases short, with 12 bases between. This CDR3 is CSGTPQANYGYTF. CDR3 sequence (DNA): TGCAGTGGGACACCGCAGGCTAACTATGGCTACACCTTC.

This clonotype was seen a handful of times. V is TRBV7-2 and J is TRBJ1-4; D not resolved. The CDR3 extends over 15 amino acids. The germline gives CDR1 SGHTA, CDR2 FQGNSA. Trimming took 1 base from V and 0 from J, leaving 6 bases between them. CDR3 sequence (DNA): TGTGCCAGCAGCTTAGTAAGCGCAACTAATGAAAAACTGTTTTTT. Protein product: CASSLVSATNEKLFF.